Shown below are 10 T cell receptor beta chains from a single sample sequenced in a study of cytomegalovirus exposure and HLA in healthy donors. Use of 60 Vbeta and 13 Jbeta primers characterized the PCR. Clones were read by immunoSEQ multiplex PCR, and TCRdb kept only the in-frame ones, dropping some. This table has about 160,000 clones, approximately 80% appearing once. The sequenced sample was PBMCs. All receptors derive from a male donor in good health and CMV-seronegative.

The V and J genes are TRBV6-1 and TRBJ1-5, with D maybe TRBD1 (6 bases). V dropped 0 bases and J dropped 7 bases, with 13 bases sitting between them. Germline CDR1 is MNHNS and CDR2 is SASEGT. The CDR3 totals 15 residues. Here the CDR3 reads CASSEAGGAGQPQHF. In DNA, the CDR3 is TGTGCCAGCAGTGAAGCGGGGGGGGCCGGGCAGCCCCAGCATTTT.

V gene TRBV15 combines with J gene TRBJ1-4; 7 bases are shared with TRBD1. The germline V gene encodes CDR1 LNHNV and CDR2 YYDKDF (reference sequence). The CDR3 totals 16 residues. V gave up 0 bases and J gave up 3 bases; unmatched junction bases: 4. The CDR3: CATSRDHGTANEKLFF. The CDR3 nucleotides read TGTGCCACCAGCAGAGATCACGGGACAGCTAATGAAAAACTGTTTTTT.

The chain uses TRBV27 and TRBJ2-1; 8 bases are a match to TRBD2. This CDR3 region has 15 residues. Germline CDR1 is MNHEY and CDR2 is SMNVEV (reference sequence). V lost 6 bases, J lost 2 bases, and 6 bases stayed unmatched. The CDR3 region is CASSLSGDPYNEQFF. CDR3 DNA: TGTGCCAGCAGCCTTAGCGGGGACCCCTACAATGAGCAGTTCTTC.

The chain carries TRBV18 and TRBJ2-7; 8 nucleotides match TRBD1. The CDR3 runs to 15 residues. The ends lost 3 bases at V and 3 bases at J; junction bases unmatched: 7. The germline CDR1 and CDR2 sequences are KGHSH and LQKENI. For the CDR3, the DNA is TGTGCCAGCTCACCGGACAGGGCGGAGGTCTACGAGCAGTACTTC. Residues: CASSPDRAEVYEQYF. The variable domain in full, with the rest retrieved from reference TRBV18 and TRBJ2-7, is NAGVMQNPRHLVRRRGQEARLRCSPMKGHSHVYWYRQLPEEGLKFMVYLQKENIIDESGMPKERFSAEFPKEGPSILRIQQVVRGDSAAYFCASSPDRAEVYEQYFGPGTRLTVT.

The rearrangement links TRBV11-3 to TRBJ2-7, with 10 bases identical to TRBD1. Per the germline V gene, CDR1 is SGHNT and CDR2 is YENEEA. This CDR3 has 15 amino acids. The junction had 3 bases not matched to a gene; V was cut back by 4 bases and J by 0 bases. For the CDR3, the DNA is TGTGCCAGCAGCTCGGGACAGGGGAGCTCCTACGAGCAGTACTTC. Translating it yields CASSSGQGSSYEQYF.

The chain links TRBV7-6 to TRBJ1-3; D remains ambiguous. The germline CDR1 and CDR2 sequences are SGHVS and FNYEAQ. The V gene lost 2 bases and the J gene lost 0 bases, with 2 bases spanning the gap. This CDR3 has 13 amino acids. CDR3: CASSLYSGNTIYF. The CDR3 DNA is TGTGCCAGCAGCTTATACTCTGGAAACACCATATATTTT.

CDR3 loop: CASSFNLAGGLTDTQYF. In DNA, the CDR3 is TGTGCCAGCAGCTTCAACCTAGCGGGGGGGCTTACAGATACGCAGTATTTT. The chain links TRBV5-4 to TRBJ2-3, with 12 bases matching TRBD2. J lost 3 bases, V lost 2 bases, and 7 bases had no gene match. The CDR3 runs to 17 residues. Germline loops: CDR1 SGHNT, CDR2 YYREEE (reference sequence). Complete variable domain (other parts from reference TRBV5-4 and TRBJ2-3): ETGVTQSPTHLIKTRGQQVTLRCSSQSGHNTVSWYQQALGQGPQFIFQYYREEENGRGNFPPRFSGLQFPNYSSELNVNALELDDSALYLCASSFNLAGGLTDTQYFGPGTRLTVL.

CDR3 nucleotide sequence: TGTGCCAGCAAAAGCGCGATGGGGAACACTGAAGCTTTCTTT. This encodes CASKSAMGNTEAFF. The chain carries TRBV5-5 and TRBJ1-1; D is unclear. The germline CDR1 and CDR2 sequences are SGHKS and YYEKEE (reference sequence). CDR3 length: 14 amino acids. The V gene lost 6 bases and the J gene lost 1 base, with 13 bases spanning the gap.

This clone has just a few counts. V gene TRBV29-1 combines with J gene TRBJ2-7; D may be TRBD1 (5 bases). Germline CDR1 SQVTM, CDR2 ANQGSEA. With 3 bases removed from V and 2 bases from J, the gap between germline ends came to 8 bases. The CDR3 covers 12 residues. The DNA of the CDR3 is TGCAGCGTTGAGGGGCAAACCTACGAGCAGTACTTC. It encodes CSVEGQTYEQYF.

This clone appeared a few times. The chain employs TRBV9 and TRBJ2-7; a possible D gene is TRBD2 (5 bases). CDR3 size: 15 residues. V dropped 1 base and J dropped 2 bases, with 13 bases sitting between them. CDR1 and CDR2 (germline): SGDLS, YYNGEE. The CDR3 protein is CASSVHPDSPYEQYF. Written as DNA, the CDR3 is TGTGCCAGCAGCGTACATCCGGACTCCCCCTACGAGCAGTACTTC.